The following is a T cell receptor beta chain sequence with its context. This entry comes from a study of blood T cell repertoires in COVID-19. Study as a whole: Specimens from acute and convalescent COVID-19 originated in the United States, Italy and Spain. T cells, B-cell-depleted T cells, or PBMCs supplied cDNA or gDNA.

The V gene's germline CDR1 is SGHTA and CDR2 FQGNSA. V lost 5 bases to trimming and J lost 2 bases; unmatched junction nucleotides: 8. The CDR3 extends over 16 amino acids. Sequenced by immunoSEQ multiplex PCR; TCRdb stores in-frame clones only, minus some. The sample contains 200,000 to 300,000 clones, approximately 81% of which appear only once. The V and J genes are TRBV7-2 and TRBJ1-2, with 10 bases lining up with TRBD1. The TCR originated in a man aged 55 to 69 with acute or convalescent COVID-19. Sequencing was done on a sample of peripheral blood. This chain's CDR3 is CASSRDRGPFNYGYTF. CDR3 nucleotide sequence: TGTGCCAGCAGCCGTGACAGGGGGCCCTTCAACTATGGCTACACCTTC. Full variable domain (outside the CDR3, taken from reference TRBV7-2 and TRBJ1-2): GAGVSQSPSNKVTEKGKDVELRCDPISGHTALYWYRQSLGQGLEFLIYFQGNSAPDKSGLPSDRFSAERTGGSVSTLTIQRTQQEDSAVYLCASSRDRGPFNYGYTFGSGTRLTVV.